This record covers a single TCR beta chain. Its antigen is still unknown. This entry comes from a study of CXCR3-negative and CXCR3-positive naive CD8 T cells. Study summary: There were roughly 140 million TRB reads altogether, and each library had about 1.5 +/- 0.3 million of them.

CDR1 LGHNA and CDR2 YNFKEQ come from the germline V gene. This CDR3 region has 16 residues. Regarding the study as a whole: The study found that naive CXCR3-negative and CXCR3-positive cells shared TRBV-TRBJ usage, while memory cells differed. A higher hydrophobicity marked the TRB CDR3s of CXCR3-positive naive cells versus CXCR3-negative naive cells. Memory CD8+ T cell repertoires were far less diverse than both naive subsets.

UMI-tagged TRB cDNA libraries were built via 5' RACE. Each CDR3 protein gets one entry in TCRdb, which reprocessed the 5' RACE reads and gives no DNA. The sample data list approximately 48,000 distinct CDR3 sequences. Naive CD8+ T cells displayed a CD45RO-CCR7+CD27+CD95- phenotype. This receptor was identified in a human donor in good health. Some clones in this sample may be carry-over from other donors' samples. The chain links TRBV4-2 to TRBJ2-7; TCRdb lists TRBD1, though no DNA is available to test this call. Sequencing input: naive CXCR3+ CD8+ T cells from blood. Documented subset: CD45RO-CCR7+CD27+CD95- naive CD8+ T cells expressing CXCR3 (TNR3+). The CDR3 loop is CASSQETGGLYYEQYF.